This is a list of T cell receptor beta chains from one sample in a study of beta chain features in type 1 diabetes. Sequencing was performed with immunoSEQ multiplex PCR; in TCRdb, only in-frame clones are kept and a portion is missing. This table holds 400,000 or so clones, around 10% found once. Sequenced input: central memory CD4+ T cells from blood. All receptors derive from a man aged 30 to 39 with type 1 diabetes. Each CDR3 is given with its conserved first and last residue. The D gene is left open where the match is weak. Size is omitted from some rows. Given values are once, few, many or a class for expanded clones.

v_call	cdr3_length	clone_size	d_call	j_call	cdr3_aa	cdr3_nt
TRBV5-1	15	.	TRBD2	TRBJ2-2	CASSKGLGGTGELFF	TGCGCCAGCAGCAAGGGACTAGGAGGGACCGGGGAGCTGTTTTTT
TRBV5-5	18	.	TRBD2	TRBJ2-1	CASSLGLAGGPGYNEQFF	TGTGCCAGCAGCTTGGGCCTAGCGGGAGGGCCGGGATACAATGAGCAGTTCTTC
TRBV6-1	13	few	.	TRBJ2-6	CASIGRGANVLTF	TGTGCCAGCATCGGGCGGGGGGCCAACGTCCTGACTTTC
TRBV13	16	many	TRBD2	TRBJ2-2	CASSLGGLAVTGELFF	TGTGCCAGCAGCTTAGGGGGACTAGCGGTCACCGGGGAGCTGTTTTTT
TRBV9	13	few	TRBD1	TRBJ1-1	CASSPDRETEAFF	TGTGCCAGCAGCCCAGACAGGGAAACTGAAGCTTTCTTT
TRBV14	14	few	.	TRBJ1-1	CASSQSVVGTEAFF	TGTGCCAGCAGCCAAAGCGTAGTTGGCACTGAAGCTTTCTTT
TRBV28	15	.	TRBD1	TRBJ2-2	CASDRDRAGTGELFF	TGTGCCAGCGATAGGGACAGGGCGGGCACCGGGGAGCTGTTTTTT
TRBV7-7	13	.	.	TRBJ1-1	CASSLSVDTEAFF	TGTGCCAGCAGCCTATCCGTCGACACTGAAGCTTTCTTT
TRBV7-9	16	many	.	TRBJ1-3	CASSYRRPSSGNTIYF	TGTGCCAGCAGCTACAGGAGACCGAGCTCTGGAAACACCATATATTTT
TRBV7-9	15	.	TRBD1	TRBJ2-5	CASSYGQGPPETQYF	TGTGCCAGCAGCTACGGACAGGGTCCTCCAGAGACCCAGTACTTC
TRBV6-1	14	few	.	TRBJ1-1	CASIRVELGTEAFF	TGTGCCAGCATCAGGGTCGAGTTGGGCACTGAAGCTTTCTTT
TRBV5-6	14	few	TRBD1	TRBJ1-5	CASSLGTVNQPQHF	TGTGCCAGCAGCCTGGGGACAGTCAATCAGCCCCAGCATTTT
TRBV7-8	15	.	.	TRBJ2-7	CASSLAFQQSYEQYF	TGTGCCAGCAGCTTAGCGTTCCAGCAGAGCTACGAGCAGTACTTC
TRBV18	15	.	.	TRBJ1-2	CASSPPVTVNYGYTF	TGTGCCAGCTCACCTCCAGTAACAGTTAACTATGGCTACACCTTC
TRBV6-5	13	few	.	TRBJ1-5	CASSYERDQPQHF	TGTGCCAGCAGTTACGAGAGGGATCAGCCCCAGCATTTT
TRBV5-1	17	.	TRBD2	TRBJ2-3	CASSRGGSGRGTDTQYF	TGCGCCAGCAGCCGGGGTGGCAGCGGGAGGGGTACAGATACGCAGTATTTT
TRBV7-9	14	few	.	TRBJ2-3	CASSLAQATDTQYF	TGTGCCAGCAGCTTAGCGCAGGCCACAGATACGCAGTATTTT
TRBV7-2	14	.	.	TRBJ1-1	CASSIGSIYTEAFF	TGTGCCAGCAGCATTGGGTCCATTTACACTGAAGCTTTCTTT
TRBV4-3	15	.	.	TRBJ1-5	CASSQEIGKDQPQHF	TGCGCCAGCAGCCAAGAGATAGGGAAGGATCAGCCCCAGCATTTT
TRBV2	13	many	.	TRBJ2-4	CASLGELKNIQYF	TGTGCCAGCCTGGGGGAGCTCAAAAACATTCAGTACTTC
TRBV5-4	15	.	.	TRBJ2-5	CASSRGQGPQETQYF	TGTGCCAGCAGCCGGGGCCAGGGCCCTCAAGAGACCCAGTACTTC
TRBV5-4	16	many	.	TRBJ1-4	CASSQIHTSTNEKLFF	TGTGCCAGCAGTCAGATCCACACTTCAACTAATGAAAAACTGTTTTTT